The entry below describes one TCR beta chain. Its antigen is currently not known. Qualities for individual bases were not recorded, and no much larger clone is one base off. These data come from a study of blood T cells in healthy people across ages (dated by TCRdb to 2015 to 2017). At the level of the whole study: Template switching captured roughly one uniquely barcoded TCR beta cDNA molecule per two T cells in model experiments. Donors were grouped into four age groups: young (average about 15 years), middle-aged (39), aged (about 60) and long-lived (approximately 75). Using the same blood draw, the study looked at two additional independent replicas of 1 million unique cDNA reads for two donors, one aged 18 to 29 and the other aged 80 or older. To avoid experimental bias, donors of different ages were spread randomly across the sequencing lanes. Age-related changes in TCR beta repertoire diversity were measured in the study by deep sequencing normalized with unique cDNA molecular identifiers. General study outcomes and caveats: The percentage of naive T cells measured by flow cytometry correlated strongly with observed TCR beta diversity. Observed TCR beta diversity per million T cells fell roughly linearly with age, and a significant reduction was already apparent by age around 40. Because the CMV infection status of the donors was unknown, age-related changes in expanded clonotypes may potentially have been confounded. Since profiling was done on bulk unsorted PBMCs, naive and antigen-experienced compartments could not be conclusively compared. Estimates of total diversity based on one million sequenced T cells were considered lower bounds and underestimates. Compared with the aged group, the long-lived group had more naive CD4+ T cells, fewer expanded clones and increased TCR diversity, a pattern suggesting age selection.

Donors were roughly 40 systemically healthy Caucasian individuals from Russia aged roughly 6 to 90 years. Each donor gave ten milliliters of peripheral blood, collected into EDTA-treated Vacutainer tubes. Ficoll-Paque density-gradient centrifugation was used to isolate PBMCs, with at least 6.5 million per sample. Total RNA, at least 5.5 micrograms per sample, was extracted from PBMCs with Trizol reagent. For every donor, flow cytometry on a PBMC aliquot measured the percentage of naive CD45RAhigh/CD27high T cells. The V and J ends are trimmed by 0 bases and 11 bases, leaving 16 bases between them. The germline V gene specifies MGHRA as CDR1 and YSYEKL as CDR2. The cysteine opens and the phenylalanine closes a CDR3 of 14 amino acids. This entry keeps only the CDR3 DNA: 42 bases, framed from base 1. Library method: 5' RACE. The reads were generated on an Illumina HiSeq 2500. A second PCR of 7 to 11 cycles was performed with a sample-barcoded 5' primer and a J-beta primer mix. A unique molecular identifier was introduced onto each TCR beta cDNA molecule by a template-switch 5' adaptor carrying 12 random nucleotides. Each sample yielded at least 3 million CDR3-containing paired-end reads. First-strand cDNA synthesis was performed from all RNA using the Mint cDNA synthesis kit, with priming by a TRBC-specific oligonucleotide. After uracil-DNA glycosylase treatment, a first 18-cycle PCR used universal primers M1SS and BC2_uni_R on all cDNA. The study's processing was this. For normalization, 1 million high-quality reads were randomly selected from each sample, with every read carrying a distinct molecular identifier. Instead of being binned into consensus sequences, reads with shared molecular identifiers were discarded. MiTCR, with a Q25 quality threshold and the strictest error-elimination algorithm, was used for CDR3 identification, clonotype clustering and error correction. A nonparametric unseen species model with Euler transformation was used to estimate a lower bound on total TCR beta diversity. The public reads were quality trimmed at Q25 with fastp and then assembled into clones with MiXCR by TCRdb, keeping productive beta chains. Records with the same CDR3 protein are collapsed into one entry carrying the most frequent genes and DNA. The V and J calls and clone size come from TCRdb's table, not from the authors' own analysis. The sample includes approximately 1.5 million distinct CDR3 sequences, with roughly 32% observed a single time. The top ten clonotypes cover 11% of the sample.

This clonotype was obtained from a woman in her 30s in good health. The chain links TRBV4-1 with TRBJ2-5; the D gene assignment is ambiguous. Sequenced material: blood. The CDR3: CASSQDDLPNEQYF. In nucleotides, the sequence is TGCGCCAGCAGCCAAGACGACCTCCCCAATGAGCAGTACTTC.